The rows below give T cell receptor beta chains drawn from one sample of a study of T cell repertoires in cytomegalovirus infection. TCRdb fed the reads into MiXCR, producing one record per CDR3 protein. The sample lists around 350,000 distinct CDR3 sequences; 15% to 20% were seen once. Sample: PBMCs. The origin of the receptors is a human donor in good health (CMV status not recorded). Some clones in this sample may be carry-over from other donors' samples. The CDR3 runs from the conserved cysteine through the conserved F or W. The order of the fields is V gene, D gene, J gene, clone size, CDR3 protein, CDR3 DNA. D genes are given only for firm matches. Clone sizes are given selectively: once, few, many, or a class where the clone is expanded.

TRBV11-2,.,TRBJ2-3,.,CASSPGGTRYF,TGTGCCAGCAGCCCGGGGGGCACGCGGTATTTT
TRBV6-2/TRBV6-3,TRBD1,TRBJ1-5,few,CASRRQGISNQPQHF,TGTGCCAGCAGGCGACAGGGCATTAGCAATCAGCCCCAGCATTTT
TRBV28,TRBD1,TRBJ1-5,many,CASSSPPRTGFNQPQHF,TGTGCCAGCAGTTCCCCCCCCCGGACAGGTTTCAATCAGCCCCAGCATTTT
TRBV5-5,TRBD1,TRBJ1-1,once,CATYRDRGFPEAFF,TGTGCCACCTACCGGGACAGGGGGTTTCCTGAAGCTTTCTTT
TRBV7-2,TRBD2,TRBJ2-7,many,CASSLTGTSGSREQYF,TGTGCCAGCAGCTTGACTGGGACTAGCGGGAGCAGGGAGCAGTACTTC
TRBV6-6,TRBD1,TRBJ2-3,many,CASSKGQGATDTQYF,TGTGCCAGCAGTAAGGGACAGGGGGCAACAGATACGCAGTATTTT
TRBV7-8,.,TRBJ2-1,many,CASSLAGGLQFF,TGTGCCAGCAGCTTAGCGGGAGGACTGCAGTTCTTC
TRBV3-1,TRBD1,TRBJ1-1,.,CASSQVNRGYTEAFF,TGTGCCAGCAGCCAAGTTAACAGGGGGTACACTGAAGCTTTCTTT
TRBV7-9,.,TRBJ2-1,few,CASSLAKATAYNEQFF,TGTGCCAGCAGCTTAGCCAAGGCGACGGCCTACAATGAGCAGTTCTTC
TRBV7-2,TRBD1,TRBJ2-7,many,CASSSSGTGYYEQYF,TGTGCCAGCAGCTCCTCCGGGACAGGGTACTACGAGCAGTACTTC
TRBV7-8,TRBD2,TRBJ2-1,many,CASSPPPGGGWNEQFF,TGTGCCAGCAGCCCCCCCCCTGGCGGGGGGTGGAATGAGCAGTTCTTC
TRBV6-5,.,TRBJ1-3,many,CASRTGSGNTIYF,TGTGCCAGCAGGACAGGTTCTGGAAACACCATATATTTT
TRBV18,.,TRBJ1-4,few,CASADGDNEKLFF,TGTGCCAGCGCGGACGGGGATAATGAAAAACTGTTTTTT
TRBV3-1,.,TRBJ1-5,few,CASSQDVGNQPQHF,TGTGCCAGCAGCCAAGACGTGGGAAATCAGCCCCAGCATTTT
TRBV19,TRBD2,TRBJ2-7,many,CASSTSGRVSNEQYF,TGTGCCAGTAGTACTAGCGGGAGGGTCTCGAACGAGCAGTACTTC
TRBV6-5,.,TRBJ2-2,.,CASSYHGAGELFF,TGTGCCAGCAGTTACCATGGAGCCGGGGAGCTGTTTTTT
TRBV7-6,.,TRBJ1-3,many,CASSLGFSGNTIYF,TGTGCCAGCAGCTTAGGGTTTTCTGGAAACACCATATATTTT
TRBV9,TRBD2,TRBJ2-5,.,CASSVGLSGGQETQYF,TGTGCCAGCAGCGTAGGCCTTAGCGGGGGGCAAGAGACCCAGTACTTC
TRBV2,TRBD1,TRBJ2-7,.,CAGSTGGLYEQYF,TGTGCCGGATCGACAGGGGGCTTATACGAGCAGTACTTC
TRBV7-7,TRBD2,TRBJ2-3,few,CASSPGTISMDTQYF,TGTGCCAGCAGCCCCGGGACTATTTCGATGGATACGCAGTATTTT
TRBV5-4,TRBD2,TRBJ2-1,few,CASSFTSGIYNEQFF,TGTGCCAGCAGCTTTACTAGCGGGATTTACAATGAGCAGTTCTTC
TRBV2,TRBD2,TRBJ2-7,few,CASRGLARTYEQYF,TGTGCCAGCAGGGGACTAGCGAGGACCTACGAGCAGTACTTC
TRBV12-3/TRBV12-4,TRBD1,TRBJ1-6,many,CASSSDRGSNSPLHF,TGTGCCAGCAGTTCCGACAGGGGCAGTAATTCACCCCTCCACTTT
TRBV19,TRBD1,TRBJ1-5,.,CASSIQQGAGGSNQPQHF,TGTGCCAGTAGTATCCAACAGGGGGCTGGGGGTAGCAATCAGCCCCAGCATTTT
TRBV10-3,TRBD2,TRBJ2-1,.,CANSGSGGPYNEQFF,TGTGCCAACAGTGGGTCGGGAGGGCCCTACAATGAGCAGTTCTTC
TRBV7-8,.,TRBJ2-3,many,CASSFTGPDTQYF,TGTGCCAGCAGCTTCACCGGACCAGATACGCAGTATTTT
TRBV7-2,.,TRBJ1-1,many,CASSARGGTEAFF,TGTGCCAGCAGCGCCCGGGGGGGCACTGAAGCTTTCTTT
TRBV6-2/TRBV6-3,.,TRBJ2-1,.,CASSYAGYSREQFF,TGTGCCAGCAGTTACGCGGGCTACTCACGTGAGCAGTTCTTC
TRBV7-2,TRBD1,TRBJ1-2,few,CASSRRGGRTLANYGYTF,TGTGCCAGCAGTCGCAGGGGGGGAAGGACGTTAGCTAACTATGGCTACACCTTC
TRBV6-5,.,TRBJ2-7,.,CASSQPQDYEQYF,TGTGCCAGCAGCCAGCCACAGGATTACGAGCAGTACTTC
TRBV7-2,TRBD2,TRBJ2-3,many,CASSLPLGVAGAYTQYF,TGTGCCAGCAGCTTACCCCTGGGGGTAGCGGGGGCATATACGCAGTATTTT
TRBV5-4,TRBD2,TRBJ2-3,.,CASSSTSGVGDTQYF,TGTGCCAGCAGCTCGACTAGCGGGGTTGGAGATACGCAGTATTTT
TRBV6-2/TRBV6-3,.,TRBJ1-1,few,CASSILVNTEAFF,TGTGCCAGCAGTATCCTAGTGAACACTGAAGCTTTCTTT
TRBV2,.,TRBJ2-1,.,CASPLTIDNEQFF,TGTGCCAGCCCGCTTACTATTGACAATGAGCAGTTCTTC
TRBV7-9,.,TRBJ2-7,many,CASSPHTVSYEQYF,TGTGCCAGCAGCCCCCACACGGTCTCCTACGAGCAGTACTTC
TRBV12-3/TRBV12-4,TRBD1,TRBJ1-5,few,CASSLRTGGTPQHF,TGTGCCAGCAGTCTACGGACAGGGGGAACGCCCCAGCATTTT
TRBV7-2,TRBD2,TRBJ2-3,few,CASLWGSGRIDTQYF,TGTGCCAGCCTATGGGGTAGCGGGAGGATAGATACGCAGTATTTT
TRBV5-5,.,TRBJ2-3,.,CASSFLGTTSDTQYF,TGTGCCAGCAGCTTCCTAGGGACGACTTCAGATACGCAGTATTTT
TRBV5-6,TRBD2,TRBJ2-3,.,CASSPGLAGSDTQYF,TGTGCCAGCAGCCCGGGACTAGCGGGCTCAGATACGCAGTATTTT
TRBV6-2/TRBV6-3,.,TRBJ1-1,.,CASSWAGEAFF,TGTGCCAGCAGTTGGGCGGGAGAAGCTTTCTTT
TRBV20-1,.,TRBJ1-1,.,CSTRGPVNTEAFF,TGCAGTACCAGGGGCCCGGTGAACACTGAAGCTTTCTTT
TRBV27,TRBD2,TRBJ2-1,few,CASSFTSGNSYNEQFF,TGTGCCAGCAGTTTTACTAGCGGGAATTCCTACAATGAGCAGTTCTTC
TRBV14,.,TRBJ1-1,.,CASSQAPGRQTEAFF,TGTGCCAGCAGCCAAGCCCCAGGGAGACAGACTGAAGCTTTCTTT
TRBV28,TRBD2,TRBJ2-3,many,CASSPSGSYTDTQYF,TGTGCCAGCAGTCCTAGCGGGAGTTACACAGATACGCAGTATTTT
TRBV4-1,TRBD1,TRBJ2-7,many,CASSQDVSGQLSYEQYF,TGCGCCAGCAGCCAAGATGTTTCGGGACAGCTGTCCTACGAGCAGTACTTC
TRBV7-9,.,TRBJ2-5,few,CASSRAGVQETQYF,TGTGCCAGCAGCCGGGCCGGGGTACAAGAGACCCAGTACTTC
TRBV5-1,.,TRBJ2-5,few,CASSFIGRGETQYF,TGCGCCAGCAGCTTTATCGGGAGAGGAGAGACCCAGTACTTC
TRBV7-2,.,TRBJ2-7,many,CASSLKGGGWDSYEQYF,TGTGCCAGCAGTTTAAAAGGGGGGGGCTGGGACTCCTACGAGCAGTACTTC
TRBV7-2,TRBD2,TRBJ2-3,many,CASSLWYRVSGEHTDTQYF,TGTGCCAGCAGCTTATGGTATCGCGTTAGCGGGGAACACACAGATACGCAGTATTTT